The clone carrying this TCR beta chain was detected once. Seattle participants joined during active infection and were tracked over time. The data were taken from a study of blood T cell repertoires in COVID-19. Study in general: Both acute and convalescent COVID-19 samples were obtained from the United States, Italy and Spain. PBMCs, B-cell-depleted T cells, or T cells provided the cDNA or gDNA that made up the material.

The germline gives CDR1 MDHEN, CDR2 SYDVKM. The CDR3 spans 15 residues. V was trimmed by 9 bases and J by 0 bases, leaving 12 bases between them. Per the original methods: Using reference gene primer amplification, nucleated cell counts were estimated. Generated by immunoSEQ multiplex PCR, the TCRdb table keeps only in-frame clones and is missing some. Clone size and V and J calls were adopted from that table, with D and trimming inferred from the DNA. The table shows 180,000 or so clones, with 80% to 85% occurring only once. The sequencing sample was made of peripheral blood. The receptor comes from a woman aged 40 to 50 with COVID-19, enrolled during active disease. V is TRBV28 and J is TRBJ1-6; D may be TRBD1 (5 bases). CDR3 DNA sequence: TGTGCCAGTCTACAGGATTCCTCCTATAATTCACCCCTCCACTTT. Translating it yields CASLQDSSYNSPLHF.